This T cell receptor beta chain emerged from a study of Ad26.COV2.S vaccination and SARS-CoV-2 variants. About this clone: Its antigen is undetermined.

Assay used: immunoSEQ multiplex PCR; TCRdb lists only in-frame clones, some missing. Of some 350,000 clones listed, about 91% are singletons. Study-wide points: Ad26.COV2.S recipients had broader spike-specific TCRs (P = 0.0014). Estimates derived from TCR breadth and depth analyses may have underestimated total T cell responses. Post-vaccination breadth of spike-specific CD8+ and CD4+ T cell responses was reportedly substantial.

Germline CDR1 is SGHVS and CDR2 is FNYEAQ. With 1 base removed from V and 2 bases from J, the gap between germline ends came to 21 bases. CDR3 length: 18 residues. J is TRBJ2-7 and V is TRBV7-6; possibly TRBD1 for D (6 bases). Source: peripheral blood, taken after recovery from COVID-19. This clonotype originated in a human donor who had recovered from COVID-19. The CDR3 region has the DNA TGTGCCAGCAGCTTAGAGGGTGTAGGGCGGCAGGGGACCTACGAGCAGTACTTC. As protein: CASSLEGVGRQGTYEQYF.